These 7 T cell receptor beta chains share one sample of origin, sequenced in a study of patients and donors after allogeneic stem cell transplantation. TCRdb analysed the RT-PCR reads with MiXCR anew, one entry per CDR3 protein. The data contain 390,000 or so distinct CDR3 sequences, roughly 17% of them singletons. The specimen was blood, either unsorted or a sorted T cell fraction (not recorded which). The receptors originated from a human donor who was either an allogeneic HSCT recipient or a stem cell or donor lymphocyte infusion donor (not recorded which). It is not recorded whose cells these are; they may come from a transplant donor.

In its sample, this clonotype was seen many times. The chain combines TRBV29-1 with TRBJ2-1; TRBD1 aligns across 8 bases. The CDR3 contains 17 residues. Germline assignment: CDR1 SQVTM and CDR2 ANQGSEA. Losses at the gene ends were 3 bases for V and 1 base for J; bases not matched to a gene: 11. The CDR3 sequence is CSVDPRQGLISYNEQFF. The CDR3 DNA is TGCAGCGTTGACCCCAGACAGGGGCTAATATCCTACAATGAGCAGTTCTTC.

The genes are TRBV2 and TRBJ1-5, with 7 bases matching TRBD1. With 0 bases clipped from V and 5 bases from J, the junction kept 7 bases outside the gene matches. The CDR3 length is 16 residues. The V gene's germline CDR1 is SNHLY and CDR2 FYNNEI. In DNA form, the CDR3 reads TGTGCCAGCAGTGAAGCGGTTTGGACAGGTCATCAGCCCCAGCATTTT. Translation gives CASSEAVWTGHQPQHF.

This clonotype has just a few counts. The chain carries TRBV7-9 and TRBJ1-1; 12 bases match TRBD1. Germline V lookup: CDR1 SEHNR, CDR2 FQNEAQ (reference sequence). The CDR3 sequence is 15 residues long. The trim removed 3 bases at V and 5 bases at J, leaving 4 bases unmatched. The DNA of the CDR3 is TGTGCCAGCAGCTTGGGGACAGGGGGCTGGACTGAAGCTTTCTTT. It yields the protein CASSLGTGGWTEAFF.

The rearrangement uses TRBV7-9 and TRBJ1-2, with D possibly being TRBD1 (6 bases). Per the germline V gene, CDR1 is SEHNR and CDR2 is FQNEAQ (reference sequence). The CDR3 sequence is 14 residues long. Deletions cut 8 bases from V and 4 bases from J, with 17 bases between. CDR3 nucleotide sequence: TGTGCCAGCGGCTCGGGACACCAAGCCTATGGCTACACCTTC. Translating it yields CASGSGHQAYGYTF.

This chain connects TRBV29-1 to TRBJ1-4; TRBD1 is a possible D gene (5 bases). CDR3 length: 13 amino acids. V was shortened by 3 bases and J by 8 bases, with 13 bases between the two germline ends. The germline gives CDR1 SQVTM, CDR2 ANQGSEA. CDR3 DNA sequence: TGCAGCGTTGAGGGGCAGGGAGTCGAAAAACTGTTTTTT. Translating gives CSVEGQGVEKLFF.

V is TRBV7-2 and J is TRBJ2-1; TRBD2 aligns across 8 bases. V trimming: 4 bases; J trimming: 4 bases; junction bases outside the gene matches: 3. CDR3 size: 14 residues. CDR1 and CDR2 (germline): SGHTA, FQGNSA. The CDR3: CASSYGGGYNEQFF. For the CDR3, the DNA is TGTGCCAGCAGCTACGGGGGGGGTTACAATGAGCAGTTCTTC.

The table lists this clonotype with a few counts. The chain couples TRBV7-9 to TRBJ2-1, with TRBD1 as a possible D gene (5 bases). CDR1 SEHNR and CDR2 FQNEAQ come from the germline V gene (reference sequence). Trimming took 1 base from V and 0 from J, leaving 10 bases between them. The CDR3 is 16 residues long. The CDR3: CASSLGTTSSYNEQFF. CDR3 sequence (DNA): TGTGCCAGCAGCTTAGGGACAACCAGCTCCTACAATGAGCAGTTCTTC.